These 30 T cell receptor beta chains came from one sample sequenced in a study of OX40 agonist ivuxolimab in advanced cancers. Repertoires were generated with immunoSEQ multiplex PCR, while TCRdb's copy carries only in-frame clones and drops some. The repertoire holds tens of thousands of clones, with around 84% as singletons. The specimen was CD4+ or CD8+ T cells sorted from blood, collected in a trial of the OX40 agonist ivuxolimab. The receptors originated from an adult with an advanced solid tumor such as melanoma, head and neck, liver or kidney cancer.

The rearrangement uses TRBV4-3 and TRBJ1-5; D possibly corresponds to TRBD1 (5 bases). Trimming shortened V by 3 bases and J by 2 bases, and 8 bases separated the two germline ends. The CDR3 contains 14 residues. Germline V gives CDR1 LGHNA, CDR2 YSLEER. CDR3 sequence (DNA): TGCGCCAGCAGCCATCGAGGGGGCAATCAGCCCCAGCATTTT. Translation gives CASSHRGGNQPQHF.

This chain joins TRBV4-1 and TRBJ2-7; D is uncertain. This CDR3 spans 12 amino acids. Germline-derived CDR1 and CDR2 are MGHRA and YSYEKL. V lost 8 bases, J lost 3 bases, and 11 bases lay in between. CDR3 sequence (DNA): TGCGCCAGCTCCCAGACCGGCTACGAGCAGTACTTC. Residues: CASSQTGYEQYF.

The rearrangement links TRBV7-9 to TRBJ2-2; the match to TRBD1 covers 8 bases. Germline CDR1 reads SEHNR; CDR2 reads FQNEAQ (reference sequence). The V gene end was trimmed by 5 bases and the J gene end by 4 bases; junction bases not matched to a gene: 3. This CDR3 region has 14 residues. CDR3 in amino acids: CASSGQGLTGELFF. CDR3 nucleotide sequence: TGTGCCAGCAGCGGACAGGGCCTCACCGGGGAGCTGTTTTTT.

The chain is built from TRBV25-1 and TRBJ1-2; TRBD1 aligns across 9 bases. The trim removed 2 bases at V and 8 bases at J, leaving 6 bases unmatched. The CDR3 is 14 residues long. Germline lookup yields CDR1 MGHDK and CDR2 SYGVNS. The CDR3 DNA follows: TGTGCCAGCAGTGAAAGGGGACAGGGAGTGGGCTACACCTTC. It specifies CASSERGQGVGYTF.

This sequence joins TRBV7-9 and TRBJ2-5; D is uncertain. CDR3 size: 14 residues. V gave up 1 base and J gave up 1 base, with 7 bases separating them. Germline CDR1 reads SEHNR; CDR2 reads FQNEAQ (reference sequence). The CDR3 DNA follows: TGTGCCAGCAGCTTAGGCCCTAGCCAAGAGACCCAGTACTTC. Translation gives CASSLGPSQETQYF. The full variable domain, completed using reference TRBV7-9 and TRBJ2-5, is DTGVSQNPRHKITKRGQNVTFRCDPISEHNRLYWYRQTLGQGPEFLTYFQNEAQLEKSRLLSDRFSAERPKGSFSTLEIQRTEQGDSAMYLCASSLGPSQETQYFGPGTRLLVL.

The chain carries TRBV28 and TRBJ2-1, with 12 positions matching TRBD1. Germline-derived CDR1 and CDR2 are MDHEN and SYDVKM. The CDR3 extends over 16 amino acids. With V trimmed by 5 bases and J by 7 bases, 9 bases remained unmatched. The CDR3 sequence is CASSPRRGQGANEQFF. CDR3 DNA sequence: TGTGCCAGCAGTCCCCGGAGGGGACAGGGGGCGAATGAGCAGTTCTTC.

The V and J genes are TRBV27 and TRBJ2-1; 9 positions agree with TRBD2. The CDR3 totals 15 residues. CDR1 MNHEY and CDR2 SMNVEV come from the germline V gene (reference sequence). Unmatched junction bases numbered 5, after V lost 6 bases and J lost 2 bases. CDR3 in amino acids: CASSRGLAPYNEQFF. In DNA form, the CDR3 reads TGTGCCAGCAGCCGGGGACTAGCCCCCTACAATGAGCAGTTCTTC.

V is TRBV4-1 and J is TRBJ2-1, with D unresolved. The CDR3 is 14 amino acids. Trimming left V 2 bases short and J 8 bases short, with 13 bases between. Germline-derived CDR1 and CDR2 are MGHRA and YSYEKL. The CDR3 region is CASSQPERADEQFF. The CDR3 region has the DNA TGCGCCAGCAGCCAACCGGAACGGGCGGATGAGCAGTTCTTC.

The chain carries TRBV20-1 and TRBJ1-2; D uncertain. This CDR3 region has 8 residues. The V end was cut by 5 bases, the J end by 5 bases, with 0 bases between. Germline CDR1 is DFQATT and CDR2 is SNEGSKA (reference sequence). The CDR3 here is CSAYGYTF. As DNA, the CDR3 is TGCAGTGCTTATGGCTACACCTTC.

Points on this clone: This sample includes further DNA sequences coding for the same CDR3. The chain recombines TRBV19 with TRBJ1-5, with TRBD1 matching 9 bases. V lost 4 bases and J lost 6; bases outside the gene matches: 10. The CDR3 runs 16 residues. Germline loops: CDR1 LNHDA, CDR2 SQIVND (reference sequence). CDR3 nucleotide sequence: TGTGCCAGTAGTAACAGAAGACAGGGGGAGGGTCAGCCCCAGCATTTT. Translated, it gives CASSNRRQGEGQPQHF.

J is TRBJ1-1 and V is TRBV28; D is undetermined. CDR3 length: 11 amino acids. Germline V CDR1 and CDR2: MDHEN, SYDVKM. The germline V and J ends were trimmed by 5 bases and 4 bases, with 5 bases remaining between them. The chain's CDR3 is CASSRATEAFF. The CDR3 nucleotides read TGTGCCAGCAGTCGGGCCACTGAAGCTTTCTTT.

The chain's CDR3 is CASSKVGYNEQFF. CDR3 nucleotide sequence: TGTGCCAGCTCGAAGGTCGGTTACAATGAGCAGTTCTTC. The chain joins TRBV7-9 to TRBJ2-1; D remains unclear. The germline CDR1 and CDR2 sequences are SEHNR and FQNEAQ (reference sequence). This CDR3 comprises 13 residues. Trimming removed 8 bases from V and 4 bases from J, with 12 bases in between.

The chain is built from TRBV4-1 and TRBJ2-3; a weak D match, TRBD1 (7 bases). Germline V gene lookup returns CDR1 MGHRA and CDR2 YSYEKL. This CDR3 is built from 17 residues. The ends were cut back, 0 bases at V and 0 bases at J, with 13 bases in the middle. This CDR3 reads CASSQDRGTASTDTQYF. DNA of the CDR3: TGCGCCAGCAGCCAAGATCGGGGGACAGCTAGCACAGATACGCAGTATTTT.

The chain carries TRBV30 and TRBJ1-3; no clear D. The CDR3 runs to 12 residues. Trimming cost V 1 base and J 4 bases, with 5 bases left between them. CDR1 and CDR2 (germline): GTSNPN, SVGIG (reference sequence). CDR3 residues: CAWSAHGNTIYF. In DNA form, the CDR3 reads TGTGCCTGGAGTGCCCACGGAAACACCATATATTTT. Full variable domain (rest looked up from reference TRBV30 and TRBJ1-3): SQTIHQWPATLVQPVGSPLSLECTVEGTSNPNLYWYRQAAGRGLQLLFYSVGIGQISSEVPQNLSASRPQDRQFILSSKKLLLSDSGFYLCAWSAHGNTIYFGEGSWLTVV.

The DNA for the CDR3 is TGCGCCAGCAGACCTACTGCGGGACCGCAACTGGCAGATACGCAGTATTTT. It encodes CASRPTAGPQLADTQYF. The V gene is TRBV5-1, the J gene TRBJ2-3, with D possibly matching TRBD2 (6 bases). CDR1 SGHRS and CDR2 YFSETQ come from the germline V gene. Trimming shortened V by 5 bases and J by 4 bases, and 23 bases separated the two germline ends. The CDR3 has 17 amino acids.

V is TRBV11-2 and J is TRBJ1-1; D is unclear. The V end was cut by 1 base, the J end by 1 base, with 10 bases between. Per the germline V gene, CDR1 is SGHAT and CDR2 is FQNNGV. The CDR3 has 15 residues. The DNA of the CDR3 is TGTGCCAGCAGCTTAGTTGTGGGTACGAACACTGAAGCTTTCTTT. It encodes CASSLVVGTNTEAFF.

V gene TRBV28 combines with J gene TRBJ1-6, with unresolved D. Deletions cut 6 bases from V and 10 bases from J, with 10 bases between. This CDR3 has 12 amino acids. CDR1 MDHEN and CDR2 SYDVKM come from the germline V gene. The CDR3 nucleotides read TGTGCCAGCAGCCCCCCCGGGTCACCCCTCCACTTT. It yields the protein CASSPPGSPLHF.

The rearrangement links TRBV15 to TRBJ1-5; a weak D match, TRBD1 (5 bases). Germline assignment: CDR1 LNHNV and CDR2 YYDKDF (reference sequence). This CDR3 is built from 17 residues. V gave up 0 bases and J gave up 7 bases, with 19 bases separating them. CDR3 sequence reads: CATSRDFPPGEGQPQHF. The CDR3 coding sequence is TGTGCCACCAGCAGAGATTTCCCACCGGGGGAAGGACAGCCCCAGCATTTT.

In this sample, this clone turned up once. V usage is TRBV29-1 and J usage is TRBJ1-1; TRBD1 is a possible D gene (5 bases). The CDR3 is 14 residues long. The germline V gene has CDR1 SQVTM and CDR2 ANQGSEA. V lost 6 bases to trimming and J lost 1 base, with 15 bases between them. CDR3 nucleotide sequence: TGCAGCGTCGACATGGGACTCACGAACACTGAAGCTTTCTTT. This encodes CSVDMGLTNTEAFF.

The chain employs TRBV4-2 and TRBJ1-2; tentative D call: TRBD1 (5 bases). CDR1 and CDR2 from the germline V gene are LGHNA and YNFKEQ. CDR3 length: 14 amino acids. Trimming cost V 1 base and J 8 bases, with 14 bases left between them. The CDR3 DNA reads as TGTGCCAGCAGCCAAGCCAGGGAAGAGCGGGGCTACACCTTC. As protein: CASSQAREERGYTF.

This clone showed up just once. This chain links TRBV5-1 with TRBJ2-7; D uncertain. V lost 4 bases and J 1 base, leaving 6 bases between the germline ends. Germline CDR1 and CDR2: SGHRS and YFSETQ. This CDR3 comprises 12 residues. In DNA, the CDR3 is TGCGCCAGCAGCGAAGGATCCTACGAGCAGTACTTC. Amino acids: CASSEGSYEQYF.

Only one count was recorded for this clone. J is TRBJ2-5 and V is TRBV7-9; D perhaps matches TRBD1 (6 bases). V was clipped by 5 bases and J by 2 bases, with 9 bases between them. CDR1 is SEHNR and CDR2 is FQNEAQ in the germline V gene (reference sequence). The CDR3 has 13 residues. The CDR3 bases are TGTGCCAGCAGCCACGGACAGCAAGAGACCCAGTACTTC. Its translation: CASSHGQQETQYF.

V usage is TRBV19 and J usage is TRBJ2-3; a possible D gene is TRBD2 (5 bases). The CDR3 is 14 amino acids. V was clipped by 2 bases and J by 2 bases, with 8 bases between them. Germline CDR1 reads LNHDA; CDR2 reads SQIVND (reference sequence). CDR3 DNA sequence: TGTGCCAGTAGTATACGAGGGTACACAGATACGCAGTATTTT. This gives the protein CASSIRGYTDTQYF.

The chain links TRBV11-2 to TRBJ1-6, with a tentative D call TRBD1 (5 bases). The CDR3 has 14 residues. Trimming pared 5 bases from V and 8 bases from J, leaving 13 bases between. Germline-derived CDR1 and CDR2 are SGHAT and FQNNGV. This CDR3 is CASSARQTYSPLHF. The CDR3 DNA is TGTGCCAGCAGCGCCCGACAGACTTATTCACCCCTCCACTTT.

A few counts support this clone. The chain has TRBV14 and TRBJ2-7; D not certain. The CDR3 runs to 12 residues. Germline CDR1 is SGHDN and CDR2 is FVKESK. Between the trimmed V and J ends, which lost 4 bases and 7 bases, there was a span of 11 bases. CDR3 region: CASSLVLQEQYV. CDR3 coding DNA: TGTGCCAGCAGCCTAGTACTCCAGGAGCAGTACGTC.

This chain uses TRBV7-9 with TRBJ2-3; D perhaps matches TRBD2 (6 bases). Trimming pared 4 bases from V and 6 bases from J, leaving 14 bases between. CDR1 is SEHNR, CDR2 FQNEAQ, per germline (reference sequence). The CDR3 is made up of 14 amino acids. DNA of the CDR3: TGTGCCAGCAGCTCTCATACTAGCAAGGATACGCAGTATTTT. Its protein product is CASSSHTSKDTQYF.

The chain is built from TRBV28 and TRBJ2-1; either TRBD1 or TRBD2 may supply D (5 bases each). Germline loops: CDR1 MDHEN, CDR2 SYDVKM. This CDR3 contains 16 residues. V lost 3 bases, J lost 4 bases, and 16 bases lay in between. CDR3 coding DNA: TGTGCCAGCAGTTTCCCCGGGGCCCCTCCTTACAATGAGCAGTTCTTC. Its protein is CASSFPGAPPYNEQFF. The variable domain in full, with the rest retrieved from reference TRBV28 and TRBJ2-1, is DVKVTQSSRYLVKRTGEKVFLECVQDMDHENMFWYRQDPGLGLRLIYFSYDVKMKEKGDIPEGYSVSREKKERFSLILESASTNQTSMYLCASSFPGAPPYNEQFFGPGTRLTVL.

V gene TRBV7-7 combines with J gene TRBJ2-5; unclear D gene. The germline V and J ends were trimmed by 1 base and 4 bases, with 10 bases remaining between them. Germline V gene data show CDR1 as SSHAT and CDR2 as FNYEAQ (reference sequence). The CDR3 contains 14 residues. CDR3 sequence reads: CASSLGSGSETQYF. In DNA, the CDR3 is TGTGCCAGCAGCTTAGGATCTGGGTCAGAGACCCAGTACTTC.

V gene TRBV19 combines with J gene TRBJ1-6; 7 nucleotides match TRBD1. After removal of 3 bases from V and 7 bases from J, the junction contained 6 bases not matched to a gene. Germline CDR1 reads LNHDA; CDR2 reads SQIVND (reference sequence). The CDR3 is 15 amino acids. The CDR3 region is CASSIGSGGNSPLHF. The CDR3 DNA reads as TGTGCCAGTAGTATCGGGTCAGGGGGAAATTCACCCCTCCACTTT.

CDR3 in amino acids: CASSYAGGGGGYTF. CDR3 nucleotide sequence: TGTGCCAGCAGTTACGCAGGGGGCGGAGGGGGCTACACCTTC. This chain uses TRBV6-5 with TRBJ1-2, with 8 bases lining up with TRBD1. The germline CDR1 and CDR2 sequences are MNHEY and SVGAGI. This CDR3 region has 14 residues. Unmatched junction bases numbered 7, after V lost 2 bases and J lost 8 bases.